Presented here are 2 T cell receptor beta chains from one specimen sequenced in a study of T cells after yellow fever vaccination (dated by TCRdb to the late 2010s). The treatment or condition label here, explained by the study, means: live attenuated yellow fever vaccine strain. Libraries were constructed by 5' RACE. The sequencer listed for this sample is Illumina HiSeq 2500. TCRdb's own reprocessing of the public reads used fastp at Q25 and MiXCR and kept productive beta chains. Merged by CDR3 protein, the rows form single entries marked with the most common genes and DNA. The sample contains 500,000 to 650,000 distinct CDR3 sequences, 9% to 15% of them found a single time. The biggest ten clones account for 15% of the sample. Sequenced material: PBMCs, taken on the day of the yellow fever booster vaccination. These receptors were collected from a man aged 25-40 years who received the YFV17D yellow fever vaccine.

The V gene is TRBV5-1, the J gene TRBJ2-1; D is ambiguous. V was clipped by 1 base and J by 9 bases, with 5 bases between them. The germline V gene has CDR1 SGHRS and CDR2 YFSETQ. The CDR3 has 11 residues. The CDR3: CASSLQFEQFF. The CDR3 DNA sequence: TGCGCCAGCAGCTTGCAGTTTGAGCAGTTCTTC.

This clonotype was picked up a small number of times. The chain joins TRBV29-1 to TRBJ2-1; a weak D match, TRBD2 (6 bases). There are 13 residues in the CDR3. CDR1 and CDR2 from the germline V gene are SQVTM and ANQGSEA. V was clipped by 3 bases and J by 5 bases, with 11 bases between them. CDR3 nucleotide sequence: TGCAGCGTTGAGGAGGGGACCGACAATGAGCAGTTCTTC. It is translated as CSVEEGTDNEQFF.